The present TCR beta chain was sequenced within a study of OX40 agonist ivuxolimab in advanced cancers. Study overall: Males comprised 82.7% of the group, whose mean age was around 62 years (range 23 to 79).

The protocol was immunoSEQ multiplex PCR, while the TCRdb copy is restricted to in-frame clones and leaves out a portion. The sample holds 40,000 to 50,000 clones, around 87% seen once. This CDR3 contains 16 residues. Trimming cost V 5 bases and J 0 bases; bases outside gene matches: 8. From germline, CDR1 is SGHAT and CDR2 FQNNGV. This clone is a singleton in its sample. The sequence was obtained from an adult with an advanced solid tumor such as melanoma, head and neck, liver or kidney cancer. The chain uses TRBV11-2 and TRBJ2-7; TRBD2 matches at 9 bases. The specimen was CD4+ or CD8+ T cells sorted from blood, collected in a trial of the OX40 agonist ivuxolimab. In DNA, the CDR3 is TGTGCCAGCAGCACCCTTCTAGCGGGACTCTCCTACGAGCAGTACTTC. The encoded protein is CASSTLLAGLSYEQYF.